Each of the 9 T cell receptor beta chains below was sequenced from the same sample in a study of blood T cells in healthy people across ages. Primed by a sample-barcoded 5' primer and a J-beta primer mix, a second PCR proceeded for about 6 to 11 cycles. A single record per CDR3 protein comes from TCRdb applying MiXCR to the 5' RACE reads. The sample records 2 million or so distinct CDR3 sequences, roughly 49% being singletons. Sequencing input: blood. The receptors here all came from a woman in her thirties or forties in good health.

This clonotype has more than one count but fewer than ten. The chain has TRBV5-1 and TRBJ2-7; D is unresolved. Germline V gene lookup returns CDR1 SGHRS and CDR2 YFSETQ. This CDR3 comprises 16 residues. The ends were cut back, 0 bases at V and 0 bases at J, with 13 bases in the middle. In DNA, the CDR3 is TGCGCCAGCAGCTTGGATGCAGCCTTGAGCTCCTACGAGCAGTACTTC. Amino acids: CASSLDAALSSYEQYF. Supplemented by reference TRBV5-1 and TRBJ2-7, the full variable domain reads KAGVTQTPRYLIKTRGQQVTLSCSPISGHRSVSWYQQTPGQGLQFLFEYFSETQRNKGNFPGRFSGRQFSNSRSEMNVSTLELGDSALYLCASSLDAALSSYEQYFGPGTRLTVT.

This clonotype was recorded once. V is TRBV24-1 and J is TRBJ2-1; D may be TRBD1 (5 bases). The J call may not be correct, given that the DNA end is closer to TRBJ2-7. This CDR3 spans 16 amino acids. Germline V gene data show CDR1 as KGHDR and CDR2 as SFDVKD. This CDR3 reads CATSDGQRRRDNEQYF. Written as DNA, the CDR3 is TGTGCCACCAGTGACGGACAACGTAGGAGAGACAATGAGCAGTACTTC.

V gene TRBV14 combines with J gene TRBJ2-3, with a weak D call TRBD1 (5 bases). This CDR3 spans 17 amino acids. Trimming took 2 bases from V and 2 from J, leaving 17 bases between them. In germline, CDR1 is SGHDN, CDR2 FVKESK. This CDR3 is CASSQLGRGSFTDTQYF. CDR3 in DNA: TGTGCCAGCAGCCAATTAGGAAGGGGATCGTTCACAGATACGCAGTATTTT. Variable domain in full (rest from reference TRBV14 and TRBJ2-3): EAGVTQFPSHSVIEKGQTVTLRCDPISGHDNLYWYRRVMGKEIKFLLHFVKESKQDESGMPNNRFLAERTGGTYSTLKVQPAELEDSGVYFCASSQLGRGSFTDTQYFGPGTRLTVL.

The genes are TRBV20-1 and TRBJ1-5; D gene uncertain. This CDR3 is 14 amino acids long. Germline CDR1 DFQATT, CDR2 SNEGSKA (reference sequence). Trimming left V 1 base short and J 3 bases short, with 10 bases between. The chain's CDR3 is CSARGGSPNQPQHF. In DNA form, the CDR3 reads TGCAGTGCTAGAGGCGGGTCCCCCAATCAGCCCCAGCATTTT.

The rearrangement links TRBV20-1 to TRBJ2-7; 7 nucleotides match TRBD2. V lost 4 bases and J lost 1; bases outside the gene matches: 4. The CDR3 is made up of 13 amino acids. The V gene's germline CDR1 is DFQATT and CDR2 SNEGSKA (reference sequence). Here the CDR3 DNA reads TGCAGTGCTATCAGGGACTATTCCTACGAGCAGTACTTC. This encodes CSAIRDYSYEQYF.

In this sample, this clonotype turned up a few times. This chain uses TRBV28 with TRBJ2-7; TRBD1 aligns across 7 bases. CDR1 and CDR2 from the germline V gene are MDHEN and SYDVKM. The CDR3 loop spans 12 amino acids. The junction had 6 bases not matched to a gene; V was cut back by 6 bases and J by 7 bases. CDR3 region: CASRQGLEEQYF. Written as DNA, the CDR3 is TGTGCCAGCAGACAGGGGTTAGAAGAGCAGTACTTC. The variable domain in full, completed from reference TRBV28 and TRBJ2-7, reads DVKVTQSSRYLVKRTGEKVFLECVQDMDHENMFWYRQDPGLGLRLIYFSYDVKMKEKGDIPEGYSVSREKKERFSLILESASTNQTSMYLCASRQGLEEQYFGPGTRLTVT.

A word on this clonotype: It may be a read error: a sequence one base away is much more abundant. The V gene is TRBV4-3, the J gene TRBJ2-1; D not certain. This CDR3 is 11 amino acids long. Germline assignment: CDR1 LGHNA and CDR2 YSLEER. CDR3 residues: CAGSQHNEQFF. The CDR3 coding sequence is TGCGCCGGCAGCCAGCACAATGAGCAGTTCTTC.

V is TRBV28 and J is TRBJ1-2; TRBD1 is a possible D gene (6 bases). V was shortened by 3 bases and J by 7 bases, with 9 bases between the two germline ends. The CDR3 totals 12 residues. Germline-derived CDR1 and CDR2 are MDHEN and SYDVKM. The CDR3 nucleotides read TGTGCCAGCAGTTTCATCAGGGGTGGCTACACCTTC. It encodes CASSFIRGGYTF.

V gene TRBV14 combines with J gene TRBJ1-2; no firm D call. V lost 1 base, J lost 3 bases, and 12 bases lay in between. The CDR3 is made up of 15 amino acids. Germline V gives CDR1 SGHDN, CDR2 FVKESK. CDR3 sequence reads: CASSQGTGSYYGYTF. The CDR3 DNA follows: TGTGCCAGCAGCCAAGGAACCGGATCCTACTATGGCTACACCTTC.